This TCR beta chain appears in the sequencing data of a study of radiotherapy plus CTLA-4 blockade in lung cancer. Study-wide findings and caveats: Radiotherapy with ipilimumab was followed by blood expansion of tumor-derived clones. Early blood T cell clone dynamics reportedly forecast response best, with interferon-beta.

Concerning this clone: Its specificity is unknown.

TCRdb's table, derived via immunoSEQ multiplex PCR, lists solely in-frame clones and lacks some. This sample carries about 70,000 clones, less than 85% of them seen once, and the ten largest clones take approximately 15%. The CDR3 is made up of 13 amino acids. V lost 5 bases, J lost 4 bases, and 9 bases lay in between. The germline gives CDR1 MNHEY, CDR2 SVGAGI. This rearrangement joins TRBV6-5 to TRBJ2-1, with TRBD1 as a possible D gene (6 bases). This sequence was found in a human donor with non-small cell lung cancer whose response to radiotherapy plus ipilimumab could not be evaluated. Some clones in this sample may be carry-over from other donors' samples. Sequenced material: peripheral blood, taken from a patient treated with radiotherapy plus ipilimumab. The CDR3 spells CASSTGSYNEQFF. The DNA for the CDR3 is TGTGCCAGCAGTACAGGGTCTTACAATGAGCAGTTCTTC.